The sequence of this TCR beta chain was determined in a study of T cells in Graves' hyperthyroidism and ophthalmopathy. The trim removed 2 bases at V and 2 bases at J, leaving 5 bases unmatched. The CDR3 covers 15 residues. The germline V gene encodes CDR1 MNHEY and CDR2 SVGAGI. The source material, RNA transcripts, was used to amplify TCR beta CDR3 regions. Primed by the HTBI set, a first-round RT-PCR was run on the TCR CDR3. TCRdb fed the multiplex PCR reads into MiXCR, producing one record per CDR3 protein. The table has about 520,000 distinct CDR3 sequences, approximately 24% seen once. V is TRBV6-5 and J is TRBJ2-7; TRBD2 aligns across 8 bases. Sequenced sample: blood. The origin of this receptor is a woman in her 30s with Graves' ophthalmopathy. The CDR3 is CASSYVGSGTYEQYF. The CDR3 DNA is TGTGCCAGCAGTTACGTTGGTAGCGGGACCTACGAGCAGTACTTC.